The 27 T cell receptor beta chains below were found in one sample sequenced in a study of early T cells in non-severe SARS-CoV-2 infection (dated by TCRdb to 2020 to 2023). Libraries were built with 5' RACE. Sequencing used a NextSeq 500. TCRdb reran the public reads through fastp at Q25 and MiXCR, keeping productive beta chains. CDR3 protein sequences are deduplicated, and each keeps its most common genes and DNA. The sample contains approximately 50,000 distinct CDR3 sequences, about 7.8% of them found a single time. The ten largest clones capture roughly 5.9% of the sample. The sequenced sample was whole blood. Receptors were obtained from an adult who was a healthcare worker with PCR-confirmed SARS-CoV-2 infection or an uninfected control (not recorded which).

This clonotype has only a few counts. This chain links TRBV6-2 or TRBV6-3 with TRBJ2-1; 11 bases line up with TRBD2. This CDR3 has 15 amino acids. The ends lost 7 bases at V and 6 bases at J; junction bases unmatched: 8. Germline CDR1 reads MNHEY; CDR2 reads SVGEGT. CDR3 residues: CASNRLAGGSNEQFF. The CDR3 DNA is TGTGCCAGCAATCGCCTAGCGGGGGGTAGCAATGAGCAGTTCTTC.

This chain uses TRBV19 with TRBJ2-1; D is tentatively TRBD1 or TRBD2 (5 bases each). The length of the CDR3 is 13 residues. V dropped 8 bases and J dropped 1 base, with 9 bases sitting between them. Germline-derived CDR1 and CDR2 are LNHDA and SQIVND (reference sequence). CDR3 in DNA: TGTGCCAGTTGTGGGGGATCCTACAATGAGCAGTTCTTC. Its protein is CASCGGSYNEQFF.

This clonotype was counted many times. This chain joins TRBV20-1 and TRBJ1-6, with unresolved D. V was pared by 1 base and J by 13 bases, with 8 bases between. This CDR3 is 11 amino acids long. The germline V gene has CDR1 DFQATT and CDR2 SNEGSKA (reference sequence). The CDR3 coding sequence is TGCAGTGCTAGAGTCGACGCTCCCCTCCACTTT. Translated: CSARVDAPLHF.

This clonotype was seen at least ten times. The chain carries TRBV9 and TRBJ2-1; D not resolved. The germline V and J ends were trimmed by 0 bases and 5 bases, with 3 bases remaining between them. Germline V CDR1 and CDR2: SGDLS, YYNGEE. CDR3 length: 12 residues. CDR3 protein: CASSVVNNEQFF. The DNA for the CDR3 is TGTGCCAGCAGCGTAGTGAACAATGAGCAGTTCTTC.

This clonotype came up many times. This chain connects TRBV20-1 to TRBJ1-1, with 8 positions matching TRBD1. CDR1 is DFQATT and CDR2 is SNEGSKA in the germline V gene (reference sequence). With 8 bases clipped from V and 2 bases from J, the junction kept 10 bases outside the gene matches. The CDR3 is made up of 14 amino acids. CDR3 sequence reads: CSTLAGTGNTEAFF. The DNA for the CDR3 is TGCAGTACTCTGGCCGGGACAGGTAACACTGAAGCTTTCTTT.

This clonotype turned up a few times. The chain uses TRBV20-1 and TRBJ1-1; 8 nucleotides line up with TRBD1. Germline V gene sequence: CDR1 DFQATT, CDR2 SNEGSKA (reference sequence). This CDR3 is built from 15 residues. The J segment lost 1 base and the V segment lost 0 bases, leaving 4 bases of the junction unmatched. The CDR3 here is CSARDQGARNTEAFF. The CDR3 coding sequence is TGCAGTGCTAGAGATCAGGGGGCTCGGAACACTGAAGCTTTCTTT.

This clonotype was seen repeatedly, ten times or more. The rearrangement joins TRBV15 to TRBJ2-3; D is unclear. Germline assignment: CDR1 LNHNV and CDR2 YYDKDF (reference sequence). The CDR3 contains 14 residues. V lost 3 bases and J lost 3, with 10 bases in between. The CDR3 DNA reads as TGTGCCACCAGCAGGCCCACAACTACAGATACGCAGTATTTT. This codes for CATSRPTTTDTQYF.

This clonotype appeared a few times. V is TRBV14 and J is TRBJ2-7; 8 bases align to TRBD1. CDR1 is SGHDN and CDR2 is FVKESK in the germline V gene. V was clipped by 0 bases and J by 3 bases; unmatched bases: 10. The CDR3 runs 17 residues. CDR3 nucleotide sequence: TGTGCCAGCAGCCAAGAAAGTGACGGGACAGGCGACTACGAGCAGTACTTC. Its protein is CASSQESDGTGDYEQYF. The full variable domain, its missing parts supplied by reference TRBV14 and TRBJ2-7, is EAGVTQFPSHSVIEKGQTVTLRCDPISGHDNLYWYRRVMGKEIKFLLHFVKESKQDESGMPNNRFLAERTGGTYSTLKVQPAELEDSGVYFCASSQESDGTGDYEQYFGPGTRLTVT.

This clonotype was seen a handful of times. The chain employs TRBV5-1 and TRBJ1-1; D unresolved. The length of the CDR3 is 15 residues. The germline V and J ends were trimmed by 3 bases and 4 bases, with 16 bases remaining between them. Germline lookup yields CDR1 SGHRS and CDR2 YFSETQ. The CDR3 loop reads CASSSRAGMSTEAFF. For the CDR3, the DNA is TGCGCCAGCAGCTCTCGAGCGGGGATGAGCACTGAAGCTTTCTTT.

Notes on this clonotype: This may be a read error: a much more frequent sequence differs by one nucleotide. The chain uses TRBV7-9 and TRBJ1-1; D gene unclear. The V gene's germline CDR1 is SEHNR and CDR2 FQNEAQ (reference sequence). The CDR3 totals 14 residues. The CDR3 region is CASSLVVVKTEAFF. The CDR3 nucleotides read TGTGCCAGCAGCTTAGTGGTCGTGAAAACTGAAGCTTTCTTT.

This clonotype appeared many times. This rearrangement joins TRBV19 to TRBJ2-7, with D possibly being TRBD1 (6 bases). V was pared by 2 bases and J by 3 bases, with 11 bases between. CDR1 and CDR2 from the germline V gene are LNHDA and SQIVND (reference sequence). The CDR3 spans 14 residues. The CDR3 DNA is TGTGCCAGTAGTATACAGGGGATGATCTACGAGCAGTACTTC. It yields the protein CASSIQGMIYEQYF.

This clonotype was found many times. The J gene is TRBJ2-7, the V gene TRBV20-1; TRBD1 agrees at 9 bases. The CDR3 is 14 residues long. CDR1 and CDR2 (germline): DFQATT, SNEGSKA (reference sequence). J was trimmed by 8 bases and V by 6 bases; bases with no gene match: 14. CDR3 sequence (DNA): TGCAGTGCCCCTACGGGACAGGGCCCCTTAAAGCAGTACTTC. Protein sequence: CSAPTGQGPLKQYF.

V is TRBV29-1 and J is TRBJ2-7, with 14 bases identical to TRBD2. The CDR3 is 16 amino acids. From germline, CDR1 is SQVTM and CDR2 ANQGSEA. V lost 7 bases, J lost 0 bases, and 8 bases stayed unmatched. The CDR3 DNA reads as TGCAGCGCCGCACGGACTAGCGGGGGGATCTCCTACGAGCAGTACTTC. It specifies CSAARTSGGISYEQYF.

At least ten counts were recorded for this clonotype. This chain joins TRBV13 and TRBJ2-2; 8 positions match TRBD1. The CDR3 has 15 residues. The junction had 4 bases not matched to a gene; V was cut back by 3 bases and J by 4 bases. Germline V lookup: CDR1 PRHDT, CDR2 FYEKMQ (reference sequence). The CDR3 DNA sequence: TGTGCCAGCAGCTTCAGGGGGCGCGGCACCGGGGAGCTGTTTTTT. Translation gives CASSFRGRGTGELFF.

V usage is TRBV12-3 or TRBV12-4 and J usage is TRBJ2-2; maybe TRBD1 (7 bases). V shed 4 bases and J shed 4 bases, with 13 bases lying between them. The CDR3 is made up of 15 amino acids. The CDR3 loop is CASSSRQGGTGELFF. The CDR3 DNA sequence: TGTGCCAGCAGTTCGAGGCAGGGGGGCACCGGGGAGCTGTTTTTT.

This clonotype was seen repeatedly, ten times or more. The V gene is TRBV20-1, the J gene TRBJ1-1; 8 positions match TRBD1. After removal of 5 bases from V and 1 base from J, the junction contained 6 bases not matched to a gene. The length of the CDR3 is 14 residues. Germline CDR1 is DFQATT and CDR2 is SNEGSKA (reference sequence). CDR3 region: CSAPEGTGNTEAFF. The CDR3 DNA sequence: TGCAGTGCTCCAGAGGGGACAGGGAACACTGAAGCTTTCTTT.

This clonotype was found many times. The CDR3 nucleotides read TGTGCCAGCAGCCAGGGACTAGCGGGGATATACGAGCAGTACTTC. Translation: CASSQGLAGIYEQYF. The gene calls are TRBV3-1 and TRBJ2-7, with 13 bases lining up with TRBD2. This CDR3 is built from 15 residues. CDR1 and CDR2 (germline): LGHDT, YNNKEL (reference sequence). The V segment lost 3 bases and the J segment 4 bases; nucleotides outside the gene matches: 3.

This clonotype was observed many times. This CDR3 is CASSEGRAGELFF. The CDR3 DNA is TGTGCCAGCAGTGAAGGGAGGGCCGGGGAGCTGTTTTTT. The chain combines TRBV6-1 with TRBJ2-2; the D gene is possibly TRBD2 (6 bases). CDR1 is MNHNS, CDR2 SASEGT, per germline. Deletions cut 1 base from V and 6 bases from J, with 6 bases between. The length of the CDR3 is 13 residues.

This clonotype was recorded many times. The chain couples TRBV12-3 or TRBV12-4 to TRBJ1-1; possible D gene TRBD1, 5 bases. Trimming shortened V by 6 bases and J by 0 bases, and 20 bases separated the two germline ends. The CDR3 spans 17 residues. The CDR3 DNA sequence: TGTGCCAGCAGCCCAGGGTCTTGGCTCCGCATGAACACTGAAGCTTTCTTT. Translating gives CASSPGSWLRMNTEAFF.

This clonotype was counted a few times. V and J are TRBV7-9 and TRBJ1-2; D perhaps matches TRBD1 (6 bases). Germline V gives CDR1 SEHNR, CDR2 FQNEAQ (reference sequence). Trimming cost V 4 bases and J 4 bases, with 13 bases left between them. This CDR3 has 14 residues. For the CDR3, the DNA is TGTGCCAGCAGCTCCACTCAGGGGCGCTATGGCTACACCTTC. Protein sequence: CASSSTQGRYGYTF.

The sample holds a few counts of this clonotype. V usage is TRBV28 and J usage is TRBJ1-3, with D unclear. V lost 6 bases to trimming and J lost 0 bases, with 12 bases between them. CDR1 is MDHEN, CDR2 SYDVKM, per germline. This CDR3 is built from 15 residues. The CDR3 protein is CASSQQLSSGNTIYF. CDR3 bases: TGTGCCAGCAGCCAACAGCTGAGCTCTGGAAACACCATATATTTT.

The chain couples TRBV7-8 to TRBJ1-3; D is possibly TRBD1 (6 bases). CDR1 is SGHVS and CDR2 is FQNEAQ in the germline V gene. V shed 5 bases and J shed 2 bases, with 16 bases lying between them. The CDR3 sequence is 16 residues long. The CDR3 nucleotides are TGTGCCAGCAGCCCGGCAAGACAGGCCACTGGAAACACCATATATTTT. Translated: CASSPARQATGNTIYF.

This clonotype was seen many times. The gene calls are TRBV11-2 and TRBJ1-1; a weak D match, TRBD1 (6 bases). The CDR3 sequence is 15 residues long. Trimming cost V 4 bases and J 2 bases, with 14 bases left between them. Germline lookup yields CDR1 SGHAT and CDR2 FQNNGV. CDR3 region: CASSSSGTKNTEAFF. The CDR3 DNA follows: TGTGCCAGCAGCTCCTCCGGGACAAAAAACACTGAAGCTTTCTTT.

This clonotype was recorded at least ten times. DNA of the CDR3: TGTGCCAGCAGCCAAGTCTTGGGGCCCTTCACAGATACGCAGTATTTT. Translation: CASSQVLGPFTDTQYF. The V gene is TRBV3-1, the J gene TRBJ2-3; maybe TRBD1 (5 bases). CDR3 length equals 16 residues. The V gene's germline CDR1 is LGHDT and CDR2 YNNKEL (reference sequence). V was trimmed by 1 base and J by 2 bases, leaving 13 bases between them.

This clonotype was observed a few times. The V and J genes are TRBV7-3 and TRBJ1-2; maybe TRBD1 (5 bases). Looked up from germline, CDR1 is SGHTA and CDR2 is FQGTGA. The CDR3 runs to 13 residues. V was cut by 4 bases and J by 6 bases, with 12 bases left in between. The CDR3 protein is CASSSPRGDGYTF. The CDR3 DNA reads TGTGCCAGCAGCTCCCCTAGGGGAGATGGCTACACCTTC.

A few counts support this clonotype. J is TRBJ2-7 and V is TRBV28; D not certain. The germline V and J ends were trimmed by 5 bases and 7 bases, with 15 bases remaining between them. Germline V gene data show CDR1 as MDHEN and CDR2 as SYDVKM. The CDR3 is 13 amino acids. The CDR3 region has the DNA TGTGCCAGCAGTGGTATCACCATTGGGGAGCAGTACTTC. This encodes CASSGITIGEQYF.

The chain uses TRBV20-1 and TRBJ2-7; perhaps TRBD2 as D (5 bases). From germline, CDR1 is DFQATT and CDR2 SNEGSKA (reference sequence). The V end was cut by 5 bases, the J end by 6 bases, with 14 bases between. The CDR3 has 12 amino acids. CDR3 bases: TGCAGTGCTCCCGAACTCCGGGGCGAGCAGTACTTC. Its protein is CSAPELRGEQYF.